The next 8 T cell receptor beta chains were all read from a single sample in a study of blood T cell repertoires in COVID-19. TCRdb's copy holds only in-frame clones and misses some; the assay was immunoSEQ multiplex PCR. The table records 130,000 to 150,000 clones, 70% to 85% of them present only once. The sequencing input was peripheral blood. These receptors all stem from a man in his sixties with acute or convalescent COVID-19.

The chain joins TRBV7-2 to TRBJ2-7; maybe TRBD2 (6 bases). V was trimmed by 1 base and J by 3 bases, leaving 7 bases between them. Germline assignment: CDR1 SGHTA and CDR2 FQGNSA. The CDR3 is made up of 13 amino acids. CDR3 sequence reads: CASSLGGVYEQYF. CDR3 coding DNA: TGTGCCAGCAGCTTAGGGGGGGTCTACGAGCAGTACTTC.

The chain has TRBV28 and TRBJ1-2; weak D call: TRBD1 (6 bases). This CDR3 comprises 13 residues. The germline V gene has CDR1 MDHEN and CDR2 SYDVKM. With 6 bases removed from V and 7 bases from J, the gap between germline ends came to 15 bases. The CDR3: CASRLQGTAGYTF. The DNA of the CDR3 is TGTGCCAGCAGGTTACAGGGAACGGCTGGCTACACCTTC.

The chain joins TRBV3-1 (or the pseudogene TRBV3-2) to TRBJ1-1, with D uncertain. V gave up 6 bases and J gave up 7 bases, with 9 bases separating them. This CDR3 is built from 11 residues. CDR1 is LGHDT, CDR2 YNNKEL, per germline (reference sequence). CDR3 nucleotide sequence: TGTGCCAGCAGTCAGATAAATGAAGCTTTCTTT. It translates to CASSQINEAFF.

In DNA, the CDR3 is TGTGCCAGCAGCGTAGGCGGGGGGCAAAATGAAAAACTGTTTTTT. Its translation: CASSVGGGQNEKLFF. The chain employs TRBV9 and TRBJ1-4; D is possibly TRBD1 (6 bases). The ends were cut back, 0 bases at V and 5 bases at J, with 11 bases in the middle. Germline V lookup: CDR1 SGDLS, CDR2 YYNGEE. There are 15 residues in the CDR3.

This chain joins TRBV10-3 and TRBJ1-2, with D maybe TRBD1 (6 bases). Trimming pared 4 bases from V and 7 bases from J, leaving 10 bases between. Germline V lookup: CDR1 ENHRY, CDR2 SYGVKD. This CDR3 contains 12 residues. CDR3 sequence (DNA): TGTGCCATCAGTGCAGGGGATATTGGCTACACCTTC. Amino acids: CAISAGDIGYTF.

CDR3 sequence: CASSSRRTGELFF. The CDR3, as DNA: TGTGCCAGCAGTTCAAGGAGGACCGGGGAGCTGTTTTTT. The chain employs TRBV12-3 or TRBV12-4 and TRBJ2-2, with D possibly TRBD2 on 5 matching bases. The V and J ends lost 4 bases and 5 bases respectively, with 8 bases between them. The CDR3 totals 13 residues.

The genes are TRBV28 and TRBJ1-5; 7 nucleotides line up with TRBD1. The CDR3 extends over 13 amino acids. Unmatched junction bases numbered 4, after V lost 7 bases and J lost 4 bases. CDR1 is MDHEN, CDR2 SYDVKM, per germline. CDR3 nucleotide sequence: TGTGCCAGCACCAAACAGGGGAATCAGCCCCAGCATTTT. Protein sequence: CASTKQGNQPQHF.

V gene TRBV18 combines with J gene TRBJ1-6; tentatively, D is TRBD1 (6 bases). CDR1 is KGHSH, CDR2 LQKENI, per germline. The CDR3 extends over 14 amino acids. V was cut by 4 bases and J by 10 bases, with 14 bases left in between. Here the CDR3 DNA reads TGTGCCAGCTCACTAGAGGACAGCGGATCACCCCTCCACTTT. Protein: CASSLEDSGSPLHF.